This T cell receptor beta chain appears in the sequencing data of a study of T cells in Graves' hyperthyroidism and ophthalmopathy. Study conclusions and caveats: For ophthalmopathy, model prediction preceded onset by a median 6.5 months.

This clonotype was detected many times. Its antigen is as yet unknown. Regions amplified from RNA transcripts were the TCR beta CDR3 regions. The HTBI primer set served for first-round RT-PCR of the TCR CDR3. Each CDR3 protein gets one entry after TCRdb re-called the multiplex PCR reads with MiXCR. The data contain about 400,000 distinct CDR3 sequences, around 16% of them singletons. Germline V gives CDR1 LGHNA, CDR2 YNFKEQ. Trimming pared 0 bases from V and 11 bases from J, leaving 16 bases between. The CDR3 totals 14 residues. Across 18 months, stable Graves' hyperthyroidism was marked by no progression to ophthalmopathy. Exclusion of patients followed from uncontrolled infection, other autoimmune disease, pregnancy or lactation. Diagnostic assessment was based on clinical symptoms, serum thyroxine and TRAb, thyroid ultrasound and orbital computed tomography.

Sequencing input: blood. The rearrangement links TRBV4-2 to TRBJ2-5, with D perhaps matching TRBD1 or TRBD2 (5 bases each). This TCR came from a woman younger than 35 with Graves' hyperthyroidism. CDR3 protein: CASSQERGEGSQYF. The CDR3 nucleotides are TGTGCCAGCAGCCAAGAGAGGGGAGAAGGGTCTCAGTACTTC.